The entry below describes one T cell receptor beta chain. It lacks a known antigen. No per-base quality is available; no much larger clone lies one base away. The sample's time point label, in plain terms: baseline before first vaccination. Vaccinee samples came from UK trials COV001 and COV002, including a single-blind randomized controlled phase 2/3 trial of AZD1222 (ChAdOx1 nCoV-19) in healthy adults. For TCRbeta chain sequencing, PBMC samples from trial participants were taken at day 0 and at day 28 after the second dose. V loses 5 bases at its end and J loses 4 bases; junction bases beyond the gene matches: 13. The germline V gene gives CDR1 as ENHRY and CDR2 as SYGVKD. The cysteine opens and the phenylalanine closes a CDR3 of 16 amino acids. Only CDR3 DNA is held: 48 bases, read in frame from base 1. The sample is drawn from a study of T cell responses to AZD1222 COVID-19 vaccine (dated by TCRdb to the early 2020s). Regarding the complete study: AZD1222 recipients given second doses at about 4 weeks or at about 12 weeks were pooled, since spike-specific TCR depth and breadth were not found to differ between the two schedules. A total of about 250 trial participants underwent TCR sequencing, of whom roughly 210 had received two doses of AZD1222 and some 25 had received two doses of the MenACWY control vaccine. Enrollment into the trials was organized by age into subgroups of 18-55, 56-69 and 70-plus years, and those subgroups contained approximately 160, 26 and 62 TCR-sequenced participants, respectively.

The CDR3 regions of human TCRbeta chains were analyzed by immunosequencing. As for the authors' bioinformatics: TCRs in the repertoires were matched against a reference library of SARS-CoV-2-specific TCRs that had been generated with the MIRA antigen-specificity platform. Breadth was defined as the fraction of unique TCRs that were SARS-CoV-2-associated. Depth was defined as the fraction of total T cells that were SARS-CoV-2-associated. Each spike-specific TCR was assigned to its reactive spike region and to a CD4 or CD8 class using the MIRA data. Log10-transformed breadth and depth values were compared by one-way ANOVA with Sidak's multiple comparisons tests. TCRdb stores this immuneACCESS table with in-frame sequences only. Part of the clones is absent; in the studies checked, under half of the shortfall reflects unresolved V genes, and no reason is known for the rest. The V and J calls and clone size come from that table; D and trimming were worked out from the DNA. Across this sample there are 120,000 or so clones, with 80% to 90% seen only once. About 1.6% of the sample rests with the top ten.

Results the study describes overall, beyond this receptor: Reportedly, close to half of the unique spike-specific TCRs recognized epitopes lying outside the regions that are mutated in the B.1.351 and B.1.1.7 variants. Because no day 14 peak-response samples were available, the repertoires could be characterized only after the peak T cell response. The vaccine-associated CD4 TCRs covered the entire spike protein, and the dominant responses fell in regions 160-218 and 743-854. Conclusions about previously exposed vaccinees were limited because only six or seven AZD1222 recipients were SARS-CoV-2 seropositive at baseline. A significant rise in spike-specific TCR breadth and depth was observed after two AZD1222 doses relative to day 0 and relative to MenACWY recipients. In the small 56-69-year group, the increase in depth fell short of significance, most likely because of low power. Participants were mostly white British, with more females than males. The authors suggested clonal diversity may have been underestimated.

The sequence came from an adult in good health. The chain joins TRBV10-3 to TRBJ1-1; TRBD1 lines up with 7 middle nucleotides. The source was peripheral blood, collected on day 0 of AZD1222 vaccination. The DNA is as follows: TGTGCCATCAGTCAATACGCTACAGGGGACGGCACTGAAGCTTTCTTT. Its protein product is CAISQYATGDGTEAFF.